The clone carrying this T cell receptor beta chain was counted between two and nine times. Antigen: not known. What the library attached to individual cDNA molecules were unique molecular identifiers. From the RACE reads, TCRdb called clonotypes with MiXCR, one entry per CDR3 protein. The sample carries about 340,000 distinct CDR3 sequences, about 7% recorded once. V shed 0 bases and J 4 bases; nucleotides not matched to a gene: 5. Germline V gives CDR1 SGHNT, CDR2 YYREEE (reference sequence). CDR3 length: 15 residues. Indicated time point: patch test 1, 2 weeks after DPC sensitization. Treatment denoted: therapeutic diphenylcyclopropenone sensitization with weekly scalp DPC. This sample was taken from a study of human T cells and chemical hapten exposure. Points from the study as a whole: Relative to control repertoires, expanded TCRs gave rise to significantly more large CDR3 similarity clusters.

This chain uses TRBV5-4 with TRBJ2-3, with TRBD2 matching 7 bases. The sequence was obtained from a young woman with alopecia areata. Some clones in this sample may be carry-over from other donors' samples. Sample: whole blood, taken in connection with sensitization to the hapten diphenylcyclopropenone (DPC). CDR3 sequence: CASSLANAGADTQYF. The CDR3 DNA reads TGTGCCAGCAGCTTGGCCAATGCGGGGGCAGATACGCAGTATTTT.